This record looks at one T cell receptor (beta chain) sequence and its context. The sample originates from a study of control samples from healthy donors and cancer patients. The V end was cut by 4 bases, the J end by 0 bases, with 10 bases between. Germline loops: CDR1 MNHEY, CDR2 SVGAGI. The CDR3 is 15 amino acids. Sequencing used immunoSEQ multiplex PCR; TCRdb keeps in-frame clones, though not all of them. The sample has approximately 52,000 clones, around 90% seen once. Sequenced input: blood. The V and J genes are TRBV6-5 and TRBJ1-3; no reliable D call. This sequence originates from a man between 50 and 59 years old in good health. CDR3 coding DNA: TGTGCCAGCAGTTCTGACCCGATCTCTGGAAACACCATATATTTT. It specifies CASSSDPISGNTIYF.